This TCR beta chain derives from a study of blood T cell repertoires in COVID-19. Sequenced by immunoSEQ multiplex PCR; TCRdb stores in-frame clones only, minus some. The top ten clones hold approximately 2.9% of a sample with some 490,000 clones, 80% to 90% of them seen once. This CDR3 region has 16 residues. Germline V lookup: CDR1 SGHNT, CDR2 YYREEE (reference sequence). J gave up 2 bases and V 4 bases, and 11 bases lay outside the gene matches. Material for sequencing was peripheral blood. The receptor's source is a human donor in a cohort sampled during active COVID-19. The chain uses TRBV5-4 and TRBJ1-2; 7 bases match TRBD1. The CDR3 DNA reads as TGTGCCAGCAGCCCGACTTTAACGACAGGGAACTATGGCTACACCTTC. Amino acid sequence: CASSPTLTTGNYGYTF. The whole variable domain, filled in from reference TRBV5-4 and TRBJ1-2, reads ETGVTQSPTHLIKTRGQQVTLRCSSQSGHNTVSWYQQALGQGPQFIFQYYREEENGRGNFPPRFSGLQFPNYSSELNVNALELDDSALYLCASSPTLTTGNYGYTFGSGTRLTVV.